The 19 T cell receptor beta chains given below trace back to one sample, sequenced in a study of response to subunit inactivated influenza vaccine. Each CDR3 protein is one row after TCRdb ran MiXCR on the RT-PCR reads. Of 700,000 to 800,000 distinct CDR3 sequences in the sample, approximately 17% were seen once. The sample here was PBMCs from blood, taken more than 4 days after vaccination. The receptors here all came from a man aged 45-60 years who received an inactivated influenza vaccine.

The chain joins TRBV12-3 or TRBV12-4 to TRBJ2-1; perhaps TRBD2 as D (6 bases). The V and J ends lost 5 bases and 9 bases respectively, with 14 bases between them. The CDR3 is made up of 13 amino acids. The CDR3 protein is CASSPGGLLEQFF. In DNA, the CDR3 is TGTGCCAGCAGTCCCGGGGGACTCCTTGAGCAGTTCTTC.

The chain has TRBV12-3 or TRBV12-4 and TRBJ2-7, with 10 bases aligning to TRBD2. The CDR3 spans 14 residues. V dropped 4 bases and J dropped 5; count of bases not matched to a gene: 5. CDR3 sequence (DNA): TGTGCCAGCAGTTCCGAAAGCGGGAGGGACGAGCAGTACTTC. Residues: CASSSESGRDEQYF.

There are many counts of this clonotype. This CDR3 is CASSPVHGNTEAFF. The CDR3 bases are TGCGCCAGCAGCCCGGTCCACGGGAACACTGAAGCTTTCTTT. This chain links TRBV5-1 with TRBJ1-1, with D hard to call. CDR1 SGHRS and CDR2 YFSETQ come from the germline V gene. The CDR3 is 14 residues long. Trimming cost V 4 bases and J 1 base, with 11 bases left between them.

The V gene is TRBV5-1, the J gene TRBJ1-2; D call uncertain. CDR1 and CDR2 from the germline V gene are SGHRS and YFSETQ. CDR3 size: 18 residues. The ends were cut back, 1 base at V and 4 bases at J, with 23 bases in the middle. The CDR3 loop is CASSLSGLRTELSYGYTF. CDR3 nucleotide sequence: TGCGCCAGCAGCTTGTCCGGATTGAGGACGGAACTGAGCTATGGCTACACCTTC.

The V gene is TRBV5-5, the J gene TRBJ1-2; tentatively, D is TRBD1 (6 bases). V lost 6 bases and J lost 5, with 17 bases in between. This CDR3 contains 14 residues. Germline CDR1 and CDR2: SGHKS and YYEKEE (reference sequence). The chain's CDR3 is CASNPKDSLYGYTF. The CDR3 nucleotides read TGTGCCAGCAACCCCAAGGACAGCCTATATGGCTACACCTTC.

This clonotype was observed many times. CDR3 in DNA: TGTGCCAGCAGTGAGTGGACGTCGAACACCGGGGAGCTGTTTTTT. Its translation: CASSEWTSNTGELFF. The chain links TRBV2 to TRBJ2-2; unclear D gene. CDR1 and CDR2 from the germline V gene are SNHLY and FYNNEI. The CDR3 contains 15 residues. Trimming stripped 3 bases from V and 0 bases from J, with 8 bases between.

Only a few counts were recorded for this clonotype. The V gene is TRBV20-1, the J gene TRBJ2-3; tentative D call: TRBD2 (5 bases). Looked up from germline, CDR1 is DFQATT and CDR2 is SNEGSKA (reference sequence). The ends were cut back, 0 bases at V and 1 base at J, with 17 bases in the middle. This CDR3 is built from 17 residues. The CDR3 bases are TGCAGTGCTAGAGATCTTAGGCGGGTAGTCGGCACAGATACGCAGTATTTT. Amino acids: CSARDLRRVVGTDTQYF.

This clonotype was observed a handful of times. The chain links TRBV27 to TRBJ1-2, with D perhaps matching TRBD1 (5 bases). This CDR3 comprises 13 residues. Germline CDR1 and CDR2: MNHEY and SMNVEV (reference sequence). Trimming took off 6 bases at V and 6 bases at J, with 14 bases between the two ends. CDR3 sequence reads: CASRLSGTDGYTF. In nucleotides, the CDR3 is TGTGCCAGCAGACTATCCGGGACGGATGGCTACACCTTC.

Many counts were recorded for this clonotype. The rearrangement links TRBV28 to TRBJ2-1; TRBD2 matches 13 bases. The germline V gene encodes CDR1 MDHEN and CDR2 SYDVKM. Trimming at V came to 4 bases and at J to 3 bases, leaving 6 bases not matched to a gene. This CDR3 has 17 amino acids. Written as DNA, the CDR3 is TGTGCCAGCAGTTCCTCCGGGACTAGCGGGAACTACAATGAGCAGTTCTTC. Encoded protein: CASSSSGTSGNYNEQFF.

This clonotype was detected many times. The rearrangement uses TRBV10-1 and TRBJ2-3; D is unresolved. V was trimmed by 2 bases and J by 0 bases, leaving 6 bases between them. The germline V gene has CDR1 WNHNN and CDR2 SYGVQD (reference sequence). The CDR3 is 14 residues long. CDR3 DNA: TGCGCCAGCAGTGAGGCATCTAGCACAGATACGCAGTATTTT. Encoded protein: CASSEASSTDTQYF.

This clonotype turned up a few times. This chain connects TRBV11-2 to TRBJ1-2; 9 bases are a match to TRBD1. Germline CDR1 SGHAT, CDR2 FQNNGV. J lost 0 bases, V lost 5 bases, and 10 bases had no gene match. This CDR3 spans 17 amino acids. For the CDR3, the DNA is TGTGCCAGCAGCGGCTACAGGGGGCGACTTACTAACTATGGCTACACCTTC. The encoded protein is CASSGYRGRLTNYGYTF.

This chain links TRBV6-5 with TRBJ2-7, with unresolved D. CDR1 MNHEY and CDR2 SVGAGI come from the germline V gene. The CDR3 has 13 amino acids. The ends were cut back, 2 bases at V and 3 bases at J, with 8 bases in the middle. The CDR3 sequence: CASSYRTDYEQYF. The CDR3 nucleotides are TGTGCCAGCAGTTACCGCACGGACTACGAGCAGTACTTC.

The genes are TRBV29-1 and TRBJ2-1; possibly TRBD1 or TRBD2 for D (5 bases each). This CDR3 comprises 12 residues. Germline assignment: CDR1 SQVTM and CDR2 ANQGSEA. V gave up 4 bases and J gave up 4 bases, with 8 bases separating them. The CDR3 is CSVVGEYNEQFF. In DNA form, the CDR3 reads TGCAGCGTTGTGGGGGAATACAATGAGCAGTTCTTC.

This sequence joins TRBV10-3 and TRBJ1-6; D unresolved. CDR3 length: 14 amino acids. Looked up from germline, CDR1 is ENHRY and CDR2 is SYGVKD. Trimming took off 4 bases at V and 8 bases at J, with 12 bases between the two ends. The CDR3 loop reads CAISGPSADSPLHF. The DNA for the CDR3 is TGTGCCATCAGTGGGCCCTCAGCGGATTCACCCCTCCACTTT.

There are a few counts of this clonotype. Written as DNA, the CDR3 is TGCAGTGCTAGAGTGACAGGAACTAATGAAAAACTGTTTTTT. It codes for CSARVTGTNEKLFF. The V call is TRBV20-1, the J call TRBJ1-4; maybe TRBD1 (6 bases). Germline-derived CDR1 and CDR2 are DFQATT and SNEGSKA (reference sequence). V was pared by 1 base and J by 1 base, with 7 bases between. The CDR3 spans 14 residues.

This clonotype was picked up many times. The rearrangement links TRBV29-1 to TRBJ2-7, with 7 bases fitting TRBD1. The CDR3 spans 15 residues. Germline CDR1 reads SQVTM; CDR2 reads ANQGSEA. Trimming cost V 2 bases and J 1 base; bases outside gene matches: 8. This CDR3 is CSVELGTVNSYEQYF. CDR3 sequence (DNA): TGCAGCGTTGAACTCGGGACAGTGAATTCCTACGAGCAGTACTTC.

The V and J genes are TRBV20-1 and TRBJ1-3; maybe TRBD1 (5 bases). This CDR3 spans 15 amino acids. V was pared by 0 bases and J by 3 bases, with 12 bases between. The germline CDR1 and CDR2 sequences are DFQATT and SNEGSKA (reference sequence). CDR3 region: CSARDAAGSGNTIYF. The CDR3 DNA is TGCAGTGCTAGAGATGCTGCAGGGAGTGGAAACACCATATATTTT.

V and J are TRBV12-3 or TRBV12-4 and TRBJ2-1; tentative D call: TRBD2 (5 bases). The V gene lost 8 bases and the J gene lost 8 bases, with 13 bases spanning the gap. This CDR3 spans 12 amino acids. CDR3 in DNA: TGTGCCAGCTCCGGGATCGGCGATGAGCAGTTCTTC. Protein: CASSGIGDEQFF.

This clonotype has a handful of counts. V usage is TRBV24-1 and J usage is TRBJ1-5; the D is unclear. From germline, CDR1 is KGHDR and CDR2 SFDVKD. The CDR3 is 13 residues long. Trimming took 7 bases from V and 0 from J, leaving 6 bases between them. This CDR3 is CATRSGSNQPQHF. The CDR3 nucleotides read TGTGCCACCAGAAGCGGTAGCAATCAGCCCCAGCATTTT.